Below, 13 T cell receptor beta chains from the same sample are listed, as sequenced in a study of T-cell memory formation after mild COVID-19. One entry per CDR3 protein results from TCRdb running MiXCR on the 5' RACE reads. The sample records about 410,000 distinct CDR3 sequences, about a sixth being singletons. Source material: PBMCs or a T cell subset sorted from them (not recorded which). These receptors were obtained from a young man who had mild COVID-19 (a few samples of this study predate the infection). Cell type and time point are not known.

This clonotype has ten or more counts. The chain recombines TRBV3-1 with TRBJ2-2; D unclear. V was cut by 3 bases and J by 1 base, with 6 bases left in between. There are 14 residues in the CDR3. CDR1 LGHDT and CDR2 YNNKEL come from the germline V gene (reference sequence). Here the CDR3 reads CASSQGRNTGELFF. CDR3 coding DNA: TGTGCCAGCAGCCAGGGCAGGAACACCGGGGAGCTGTTTTTT.

V and J are TRBV29-1 and TRBJ1-2; D is undetermined. V dropped 4 bases and J dropped 0 bases, with 9 bases sitting between them. The CDR3 has 13 amino acids. Germline CDR1 is SQVTM and CDR2 is ANQGSEA. CDR3: CSVVGRTNYGYTF. In DNA form, the CDR3 reads TGCAGCGTTGTCGGCAGAACTAACTATGGCTACACCTTC.

This clonotype came up a few times. This chain joins TRBV29-1 and TRBJ1-2; unclear D gene. V dropped 3 bases and J dropped 3 bases, with 5 bases sitting between them. The CDR3 is made up of 11 amino acids. Germline loops: CDR1 SQVTM, CDR2 ANQGSEA. CDR3 region: CSVEEDYGYTF. Written as DNA, the CDR3 is TGCAGCGTTGAGGAGGACTATGGCTACACCTTC.

V and J are TRBV20-1 and TRBJ1-2; D call uncertain. Germline V gene sequence: CDR1 DFQATT, CDR2 SNEGSKA (reference sequence). The CDR3 has 14 amino acids. V dropped 3 bases and J dropped 2 bases, with 13 bases sitting between them. The CDR3 coding sequence is TGCAGTGCTAGTCCGGCAGCAGGAAACTATGGCTACACCTTC. Its protein is CSASPAAGNYGYTF.

This clonotype has just a few counts. The chain uses TRBV5-1 and TRBJ2-5, with TRBD1 matching 8 bases. The V segment lost 4 bases and the J segment 1 base; nucleotides outside the gene matches: 3. Germline V gene sequence: CDR1 SGHRS, CDR2 YFSETQ. The CDR3 extends over 14 amino acids. CDR3 protein: CASSGGTGQETQYF. Here the CDR3 DNA reads TGCGCCAGCAGCGGAGGGACAGGCCAAGAGACCCAGTACTTC.

This chain links TRBV12-3 or TRBV12-4 with TRBJ1-2, with 9 bases aligning to TRBD1. Trimming took 7 bases from V and 4 from J; bases not matched to a gene: 10. The CDR3 runs to 15 residues. The CDR3 coding sequence is TGTGCCAGCACCCTCACAGGACAGGGGCTCTATGGCTACACCTTC. It yields the protein CASTLTGQGLYGYTF.

This clonotype has a handful of counts. In nucleotides, the CDR3 is TGTGCCAGCAGTATGGGGACTAGCGGCTCCTACAATGAGCAGTTCTTC. Amino acids: CASSMGTSGSYNEQFF. The chain employs TRBV7-8 and TRBJ2-1, with 11 positions matching TRBD2. Germline values: CDR1 SGHVS, CDR2 FQNEAQ. Trimming took 6 bases from V and 0 from J; bases not matched to a gene: 4. The CDR3 covers 16 residues.

This clonotype has a handful of counts. This chain links TRBV18 with TRBJ1-1, with a possible D match to TRBD1 (5 bases). Per the germline V gene, CDR1 is KGHSH and CDR2 is LQKENI. The CDR3 consists of 16 residues. V was pared by 2 bases and J by 0 bases, with 13 bases between. The CDR3 coding sequence is TGTGCCAGCTCACCAGTCCCCGGACACATGAACACTGAAGCTTTCTTT. Protein product: CASSPVPGHMNTEAFF.

This clonotype has more than one count but fewer than ten. The CDR3 here is CASSQRELVDEQFF. CDR3 in DNA: TGCGCCAGCAGCCAAAGGGAACTAGTCGATGAGCAGTTCTTC. The gene calls are TRBV4-1 and TRBJ2-1, with D tentatively TRBD2 (5 bases). The CDR3 extends over 14 amino acids. Germline loops: CDR1 MGHRA, CDR2 YSYEKL. V lost 2 bases, J lost 8 bases, and 13 bases lay in between.

The V and J genes are TRBV11-2 and TRBJ2-3; weak D call: TRBD1 (6 bases). CDR1 and CDR2 (germline): SGHAT, FQNNGV. V was clipped by 1 base and J by 7 bases, with 12 bases between them. The CDR3 contains 14 residues. The CDR3 sequence is CASSLARGSYTQYF. DNA for the CDR3: TGTGCCAGCAGCTTAGCCAGGGGTTCATATACGCAGTATTTT.

This clonotype was found once. CDR3 sequence reads: CASRRGEGEQFF. The CDR3 DNA reads TGTGCCAGCAGGAGGGGGGAGGGTGAGCAGTTCTTC. The chain couples TRBV7-2 to TRBJ2-1; possibly TRBD2 for D (7 bases). Trimming took 6 bases from V and 9 from J, leaving 12 bases between them. Germline CDR1 SGHTA, CDR2 FQGNSA. CDR3 length: 12 amino acids.

This clonotype was observed a few times. This rearrangement joins TRBV5-5 to TRBJ2-1; 11 bases agree with TRBD2. After removal of 0 bases from V and 7 bases from J, the junction contained 6 bases not matched to a gene. This CDR3 contains 16 residues. Germline-derived CDR1 and CDR2 are SGHKS and YYEKEE (reference sequence). The CDR3 is CASSLVSSGGSNEQFF. CDR3 DNA sequence: TGTGCCAGCAGCTTGGTATCTAGCGGGGGGTCGAATGAGCAGTTCTTC.

The chain combines TRBV5-1 with TRBJ2-7; TRBD1 agrees at 7 bases. Germline V gene data show CDR1 as SGHRS and CDR2 as YFSETQ. This CDR3 is built from 16 residues. The ends lost 0 bases at V and 2 bases at J; junction bases unmatched: 8. In DNA, the CDR3 is TGCGCCAGCAGCTTGGGATTAGGGGACAGACCCTACGAGCAGTACGTC. Translated: CASSLGLGDRPYEQYV.